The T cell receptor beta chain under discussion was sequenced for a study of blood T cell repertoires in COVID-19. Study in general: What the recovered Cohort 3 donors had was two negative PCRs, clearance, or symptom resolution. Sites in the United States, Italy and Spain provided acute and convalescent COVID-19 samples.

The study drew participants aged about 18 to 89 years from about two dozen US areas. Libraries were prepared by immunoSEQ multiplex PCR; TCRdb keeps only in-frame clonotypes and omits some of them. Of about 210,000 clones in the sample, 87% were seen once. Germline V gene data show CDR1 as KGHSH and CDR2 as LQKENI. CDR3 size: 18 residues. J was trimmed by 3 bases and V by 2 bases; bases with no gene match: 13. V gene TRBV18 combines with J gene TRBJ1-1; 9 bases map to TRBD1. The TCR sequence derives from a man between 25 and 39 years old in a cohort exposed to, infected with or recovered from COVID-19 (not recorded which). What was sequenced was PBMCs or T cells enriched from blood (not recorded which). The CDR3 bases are TGTGCCAGCTCACCATCTCTTACCGACAGGGGGACGGACACTGAAGCTTTCTTT. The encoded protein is CASSPSLTDRGTDTEAFF.